This T cell receptor (beta chain) came from a study of regulatory T cells in long-lasting Graves disease. Study-wide results and limits: New patients shared fewer public clonotypes (approximately 1,000) than persistent patients did (about 3,000).

Sample time point: newly diagnosed GD, antithyroid drugs for less than 3 months. Construction of the TCR library relied on RNA isolated from PBMCs. The TCR beta library used iRepertoire HTBI primers with Arm-PCR amplification of CDR3. TCRdb reprocessed the multiplex PCR reads with MiXCR, giving one entry per CDR3 protein. The sample consists of around 460,000 distinct CDR3 sequences, less than 15% of them appearing once. The germline V gene encodes CDR1 KGHSH and CDR2 LQKENI. V trimming: 3 bases; J trimming: 6 bases; junction bases outside the gene matches: 4. The CDR3 has 14 amino acids. About this clonotype: What it recognizes is unknown.

These data were also reused for a study on T cells in Graves' hyperthyroidism and ophthalmopathy. From that paper: In patients aged 18 to 65, hyperthyroidism was newly diagnosed, with duration under 2 months. Based on clinical symptoms, serum thyroxine and TRAb, thyroid ultrasound and orbital computed tomography, diagnoses were reached. Most expanded thyroid clonotypes above 0.001 also appeared in blood.

This rearrangement joins TRBV18 to TRBJ2-1; 8 bases line up with TRBD2. The input for sequencing was peripheral blood mononuclear cells (PBMCs), taken at new diagnosis, from a patient treated with antithyroid drugs. The TCR comes from a woman aged 45-59 years with Graves disease. CDR3 nucleotide sequence: TGTGCCAGCTCACCGGGACTAGATGTCAATGAGCAGTTCTTC. The encoded protein is CASSPGLDVNEQFF.